This section outlines one T cell receptor beta chain sequence together with its context. Its specificity is unknown. Germline CDR1 reads SGHRS; CDR2 reads YFSETQ. The CDR3 has 14 residues. Trimming at V came to 0 bases and at J to 4 bases, leaving 1 base not matched to a gene. These data originate in a study of T cells after yellow fever vaccination. Study context: Preparation of fractions with low cell numbers was performed using SMART-Seq v4 Ultra Low Input.

The study made its TCR cDNA through 5'RACE template switching. That step introduced a universal primer site along with UMIs. TCRdb independently ran MiXCR on the 5' RACE reads; one entry per CDR3 protein. The data show 200,000 to 250,000 distinct CDR3 sequences, 3% to 3.5% seen once. General study findings and limits: Primary-vaccination clones mostly resurfaced post-booster (around 96% CD4, approximately 87% CD8). Abundant bulk-population clonotypes could contaminate the FACS-sorted repertoires.

Sequencing used CD4+ T cells sorted from PBMCs, obtained 10 days after the yellow fever booster vaccination. This clonotype was obtained from a man aged 18-30 years who received the YFV17D yellow fever vaccine. The chain combines TRBV5-1 with TRBJ1-1, with 9 bases lining up with TRBD1. The CDR3 reads CASSLEQGATEAFF. In DNA form, the CDR3 reads TGCGCCAGCAGCTTGGAACAGGGGGCCACTGAAGCTTTCTTT.